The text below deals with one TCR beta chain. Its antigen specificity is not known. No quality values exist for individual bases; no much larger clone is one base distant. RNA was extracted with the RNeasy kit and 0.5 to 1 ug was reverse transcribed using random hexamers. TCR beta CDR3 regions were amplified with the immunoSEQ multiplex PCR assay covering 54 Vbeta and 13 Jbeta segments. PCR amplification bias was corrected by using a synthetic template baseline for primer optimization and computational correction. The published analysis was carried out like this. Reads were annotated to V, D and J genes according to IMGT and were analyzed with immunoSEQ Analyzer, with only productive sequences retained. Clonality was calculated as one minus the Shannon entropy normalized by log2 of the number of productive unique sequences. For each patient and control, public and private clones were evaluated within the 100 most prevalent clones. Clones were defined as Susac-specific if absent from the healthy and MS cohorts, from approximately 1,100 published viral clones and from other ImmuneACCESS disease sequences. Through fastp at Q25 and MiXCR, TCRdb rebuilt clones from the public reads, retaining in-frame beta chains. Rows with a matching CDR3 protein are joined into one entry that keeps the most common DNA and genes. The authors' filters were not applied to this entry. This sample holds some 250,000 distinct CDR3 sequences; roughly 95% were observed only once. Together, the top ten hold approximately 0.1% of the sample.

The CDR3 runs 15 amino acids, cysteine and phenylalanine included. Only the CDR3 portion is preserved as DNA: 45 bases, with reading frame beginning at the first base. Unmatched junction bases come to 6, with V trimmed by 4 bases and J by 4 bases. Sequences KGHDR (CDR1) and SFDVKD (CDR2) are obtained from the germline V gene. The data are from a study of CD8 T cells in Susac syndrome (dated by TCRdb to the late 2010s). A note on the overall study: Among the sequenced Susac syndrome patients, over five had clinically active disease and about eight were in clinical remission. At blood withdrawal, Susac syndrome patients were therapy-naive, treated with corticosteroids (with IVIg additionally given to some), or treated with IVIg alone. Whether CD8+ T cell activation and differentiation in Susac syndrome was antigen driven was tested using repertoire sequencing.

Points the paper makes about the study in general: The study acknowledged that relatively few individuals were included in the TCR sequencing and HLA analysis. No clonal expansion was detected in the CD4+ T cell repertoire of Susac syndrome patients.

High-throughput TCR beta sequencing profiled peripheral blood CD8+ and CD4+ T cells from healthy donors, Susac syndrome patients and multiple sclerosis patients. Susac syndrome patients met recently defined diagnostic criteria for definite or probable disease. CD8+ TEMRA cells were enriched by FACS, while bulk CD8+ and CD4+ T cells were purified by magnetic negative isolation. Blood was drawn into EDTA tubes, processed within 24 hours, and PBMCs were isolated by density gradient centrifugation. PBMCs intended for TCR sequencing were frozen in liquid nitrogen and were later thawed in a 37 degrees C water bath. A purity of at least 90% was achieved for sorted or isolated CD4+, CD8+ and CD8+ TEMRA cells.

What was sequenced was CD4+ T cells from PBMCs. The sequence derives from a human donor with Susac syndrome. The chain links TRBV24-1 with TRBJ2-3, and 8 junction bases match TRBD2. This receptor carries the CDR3 CATSDHSGDADTQYF. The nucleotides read TGTGCCACCAGTGACCATAGCGGGGACGCAGATACGCAGTATTTT.